This record covers a single TCR beta chain. The count of this clone is one. Which antigen it targets is not known. Base qualities are not at hand, and no much larger clone is one base apart. TCR beta libraries were generated from genomic DNA with the immunoSEQ kit, following the manufacturer's recommendations. Library preparation used a first multiplex PCR with proprietary primers, then a second PCR adding unique barcodes, with bead cleanups after each round. A kit-provided positive control reaction and a negative control reaction were included in every sample batch. The final libraries underwent checking on an Agilent 4200 TapeStation D1000 ScreenTape, volumetric pooling, and quantification by qPCR. Sequencing was performed on an Illumina NextSeq500 with a MidOutput 150-cycle cartridge, and 156 Read1 and 15 Index1 cycles were run with kit custom primers. The pooled library was loaded at about 0.93 pM with about 18% PhiX control spiked in. As for the original processing: The vendor-processed data were analyzed in R, and a clonotype was defined as all T cells that share the same CDR3 nucleotide sequence. In the clone abundance analyses, frequencies were normalized to the 10,000 most abundant clones in each sample. Public T cell clones, averaging fewer than five per sample, were removed before analysis. Tumor-enriched and baseline blood-enriched clonotypes were defined by at least a 32-fold difference in abundance between compartments. A beta-binomial differential abundance model was used to identify clonotypes that were expanded or contracted between blood time points. Similarity between tumor and blood repertoires was quantified using the Baroni-Urbani and Buser coefficient, and groups were compared with two-tailed Wilcoxon tests in R. TCRdb's version of the immuneACCESS table is confined to in-frame rearrangements and falls short of the full clone set. An unresolved V gene accounts for under half of the shortfall where checked; the remainder is of unknown origin. The DNA gave D and trimming, while V, J and clone size come from that table. This sample is represented by about 59,000 clones; roughly 79% of them were singletons. The ten most abundant clones make up roughly 7.2% of the sample.

In the germline V gene, CDR1 corresponds to MNHEY and CDR2 to SVGAGI. Spanning cysteine to phenylalanine, the CDR3 consists of 13 amino acids. Only CDR3 DNA remains: 39 bases, in frame from the first base. Trimming removed 0 bases from V and 7 bases from J, leaving 9 bases between the germline ends. Explained via the paper, the time point label denotes: baseline pretreatment blood. The meaning of the sample's treatment or condition label: 15 Gy SBRT to primary tumor, nephrectomy 4 weeks later. To follow tumor-enriched clonotypes, serial peripheral blood was collected from radiation-treated patients at baseline and at 2 weeks and 4 weeks after SBRT. Renal cell carcinoma with clear cell pathology was present in all patients. The QIAamp DNA Blood Mini Kit (Qiagen) was used to prepare genomic DNA for TCR sequencing. Samples were included in the analyses only if all quality control checks were passed. The data are from a study of radiation and T cells in renal cell carcinoma (dated by TCRdb to 2020 to 2021). Concerning the study at large: The samples were drawn from a clinical trial, where primary renal cell carcinomas were treated with 15 Gy of stereotactic body radiation therapy and then removed by nephrectomy 4 weeks afterward. A total of around 50 samples underwent TCR beta sequencing, made up of approximately 26 tumors and about 27 peripheral blood samples. Across all 50 or so samples, 4,016,671 unique CDR3 nucleotide sequences, encoding approximately 2.5 million unique CDR3 amino acid sequences, were identified. Beyond this particular receptor, the publication reports: Effects of radiation dose or scheduling on the TCR repertoire could not be addressed with the single-armed trial design. Tracking of blood repertoire dynamics stopped at approximately four weeks after treatment, with no follow-up past that point. Because pretreatment tumor biopsies were not available, the baseline intratumoral presence of clonotypes could not be determined. In blood, the top tumor clonotypes increased from baseline to 2 weeks after radiation and then shrank by 4 weeks, which suggests a temporary expansion of tumor-resident clones.

The source was blood, collected from a patient whose treatment included radiotherapy and nephrectomy. The sequence links TRBV6-5 to TRBJ1-2; the D gene cannot be named for sure. The TCR comes from a man aged 60-69 years with renal cell carcinoma. The CDR3 in this case is CASSYSSGGGYTF. The bases are TGTGCCAGCAGTTACTCGAGTGGCGGTGGCTACACCTTC.